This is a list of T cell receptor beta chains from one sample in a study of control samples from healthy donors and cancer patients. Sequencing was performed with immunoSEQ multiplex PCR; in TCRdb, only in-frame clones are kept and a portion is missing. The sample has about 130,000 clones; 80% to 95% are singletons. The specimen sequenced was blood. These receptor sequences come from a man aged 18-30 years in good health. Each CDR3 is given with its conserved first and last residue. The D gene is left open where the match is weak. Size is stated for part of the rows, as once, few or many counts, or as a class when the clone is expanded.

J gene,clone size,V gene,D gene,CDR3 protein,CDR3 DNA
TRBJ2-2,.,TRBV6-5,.,CASSRTGGELFF,TGTGCCAGCAGTCGAACCGGGGGGGAGCTGTTTTTT
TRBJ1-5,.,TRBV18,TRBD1,CASSSGTGGNQPQHF,TGTGCCAGCTCAAGTGGGACAGGGGGCAACCAGCCCCAGCATTTT
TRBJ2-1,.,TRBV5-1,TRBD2,CASSSTSGGAYNEQFF,TGCGCCAGCAGCTCAACTAGCGGGGGCGCCTACAATGAGCAGTTCTTC
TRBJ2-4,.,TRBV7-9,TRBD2,CASSPSSLAGQNIQYF,TGTGCCAGCAGCCCGTCATCACTAGCGGGACAGAACATTCAGTACTTC
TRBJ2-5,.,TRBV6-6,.,CASSYSSRRDQETQYF,TGTGCCAGCAGTTACTCGAGTCGTAGGGATCAAGAGACCCAGTACTTC
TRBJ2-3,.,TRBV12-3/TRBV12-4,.,CASSKDSTDTQYF,TGTGCCAGCAGTAAGGACAGCACAGATACGCAGTATTTT
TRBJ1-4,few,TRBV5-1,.,CASSLGLGEKLFF,TGCGCCAGCAGCTTGGGACTAGGAGAAAAACTGTTTTTT
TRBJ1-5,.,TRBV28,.,CASRTSNQPQHF,TGTGCCAGCAGGACTAGCAATCAGCCCCAGCATTTT
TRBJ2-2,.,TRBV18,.,CASSPSERAGELFF,TGTGCCAGCTCACCAAGCGAGCGGGCCGGGGAGCTGTTTTTT
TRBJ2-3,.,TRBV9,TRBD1,CASSVRPGTGGTDTQYF,TGTGCCAGCAGCGTGAGACCCGGGACAGGGGGAACAGATACGCAGTATTTT
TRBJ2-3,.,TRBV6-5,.,CATWRGPRADTQYF,TGTGCCACTTGGAGGGGGCCTCGCGCAGATACGCAGTATTTT
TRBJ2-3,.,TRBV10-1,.,CASSESTSGRLDTQYF,TGCGCCAGCAGTGAGTCGACCAGTGGGAGACTGGATACGCAGTATTTT
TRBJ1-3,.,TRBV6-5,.,CASGRDGGDTIYF,TGTGCCAGCGGCAGAGATGGGGGAGACACCATATATTTT
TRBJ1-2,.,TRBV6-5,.,CASRKTVNYGYTF,TGTGCCAGCAGAAAGACAGTTAACTATGGCTACACCTTC
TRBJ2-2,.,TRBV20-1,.,CSARGTGELFF,TGCAGTGCTAGAGGAACCGGGGAGCTGTTTTTT
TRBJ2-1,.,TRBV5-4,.,CASSLDGGEQFF,TGTGCCAGCAGCTTGGACGGGGGTGAGCAGTTCTTC
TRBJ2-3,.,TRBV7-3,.,CASSSTSTGDTQYF,TGTGCCAGCAGCTCCACCTCCACGGGAGATACGCAGTATTTT
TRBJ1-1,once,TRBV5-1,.,CASSLEGYSFEAFF,TGCGCCAGCAGCTTGGAGGGATACTCGTTTGAAGCTTTCTTT
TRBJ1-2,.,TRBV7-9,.,CASSSQGFYGYTF,TGTGCCAGCAGCTCACAGGGATTCTATGGCTACACCTTC
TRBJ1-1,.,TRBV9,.,CASSVVGGVSEAFF,TGTGCCAGCAGCGTAGTCGGGGGCGTAAGTGAAGCTTTCTTT
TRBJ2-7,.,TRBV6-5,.,CASTLQAGYYEQYF,TGTGCCAGCACCCTCCAGGCAGGGTACTACGAGCAGTACTTC
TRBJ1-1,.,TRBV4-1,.,CASSQESGGWKNTEAFF,TGCGCCAGCAGCCAAGAATCCGGGGGCTGGAAGAACACTGAAGCTTTCTTT
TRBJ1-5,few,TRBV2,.,CASSLQGRNNQPQHF,TGTGCCAGCAGTCTACAGGGTAGGAACAATCAGCCCCAGCATTTT
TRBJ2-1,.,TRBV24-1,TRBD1,CAIYRDRVGNEQFF,TGTGCCATTTACCGGGACAGGGTCGGTAATGAGCAGTTCTTC
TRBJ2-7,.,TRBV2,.,CASRQDSYEQYF,TGTGCCAGCAGACAGGACTCCTACGAGCAGTACTTC
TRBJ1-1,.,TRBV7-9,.,CASSLAREQLNTEAFF,TGTGCCAGCAGCTTAGCCCGGGAGCAGCTGAACACTGAAGCTTTCTTT
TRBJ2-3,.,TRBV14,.,CASSQRVPPTDTQYF,TGTGCCAGCAGCCAAAGAGTCCCGCCCACAGATACGCAGTATTTT
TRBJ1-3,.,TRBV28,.,CASSISNSGNTIYF,TGTGCCAGCAGCATCTCAAACTCTGGAAACACCATATATTTT
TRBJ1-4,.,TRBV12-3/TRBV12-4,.,CASSFLRNEKLFF,TGTGCCAGCAGTTTCCTCAGGAATGAAAAACTGTTTTTT
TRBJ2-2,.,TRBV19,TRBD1,CASRGQGLNTGELFF,TGTGCCAGTCGCGGACAGGGCCTGAACACCGGGGAGCTGTTTTTT
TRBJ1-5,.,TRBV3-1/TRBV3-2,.,CATSTGLGNQPQHF,TGTGCCACCTCGACAGGCCTAGGGAATCAGCCCCAGCATTTT
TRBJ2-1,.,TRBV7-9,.,CASSSRKGGAYNEQFF,TGTGCCAGCAGCTCCCGAAAAGGCGGGGCCTACAATGAGCAGTTCTTC
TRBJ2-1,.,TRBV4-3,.,CASSQAWGSYNEQFF,TGCGCCAGCAGCCAAGCGTGGGGATCCTACAATGAGCAGTTCTTC
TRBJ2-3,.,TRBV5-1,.,CASSLGDPSTDTQYF,TGCGCCAGCAGCTTAGGAGACCCTAGCACAGATACGCAGTATTTT
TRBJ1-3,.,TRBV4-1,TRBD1,CASSQGTGVENTIYF,TGCGCCAGCAGCCAAGGGACAGGGGTGGAAAACACCATATATTTT
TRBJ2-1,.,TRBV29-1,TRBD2,CSVEDQLAGTYNEQFF,TGCAGCGTTGAAGATCAACTAGCGGGAACCTACAATGAGCAGTTCTTC
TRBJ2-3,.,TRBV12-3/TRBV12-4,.,CAISGESDTQYF,TGTGCCATATCCGGGGAGTCTGATACGCAGTATTTT
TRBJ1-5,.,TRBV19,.,CASSAGQVGHQPQHF,TGTGCCTCGTCGGCGGGGCAGGTCGGCCATCAGCCCCAGCATTTT
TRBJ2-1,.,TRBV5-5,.,CASSRTSNEQFF,TGTGCCAGCAGCCGGACAAGCAATGAGCAGTTCTTC
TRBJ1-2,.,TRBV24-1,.,CATSGGKGTVGYTF,TGTGCCACCAGTGGGGGAAAGGGGACTGTCGGCTACACCTTC
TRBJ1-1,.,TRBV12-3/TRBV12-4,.,CASSLRPNTEAFF,TGTGCCAGCAGTTTACGTCCGAACACTGAAGCTTTCTTT
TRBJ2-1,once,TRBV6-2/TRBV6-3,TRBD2,CASSPSGGASYNEQFF,TGTGCCAGCAGCCCTAGCGGGGGTGCATCCTACAATGAGCAGTTCTTC
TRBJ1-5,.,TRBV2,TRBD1,CASSALQGSQHF,TGTGCCAGCAGTGCCCTACAGGGGTCCCAGCATTTT
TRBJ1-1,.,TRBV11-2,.,CASSHTLDTEAFF,TGTGCCAGCAGCCATACCTTGGACACTGAAGCTTTCTTT
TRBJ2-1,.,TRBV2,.,CASSGLEGLHEQFF,TGTGCCAGCAGTGGACTAGAGGGACTCCATGAGCAGTTCTTC
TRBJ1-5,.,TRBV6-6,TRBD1,CASSPETGDAQPQHF,TGTGCCAGCAGTCCCGAGACAGGGGACGCTCAGCCCCAGCATTTT
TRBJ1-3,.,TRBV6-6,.,CASTVGPAGDTIYF,TGTGCCAGCACCGTCGGACCCGCTGGGGACACCATATATTTT